This entry lists 24 T cell receptor beta chains sequenced from one sample in a study of T cells after somatic rescue of genetic block. Libraries were prepared by immunoSEQ multiplex PCR; TCRdb keeps only in-frame clonotypes and omits some of them. The sample shows roughly 58,000 clones, around 96% of them seen only once. The sample was peripheral blood mononuclear cells (PBMCs). The source is a child in the first two years of life.

The chain has TRBV18 and TRBJ1-6; TRBD1 matches at 10 bases. CDR1 is KGHSH and CDR2 is LQKENI in the germline V gene. V shed 6 bases and J 7 bases; nucleotides not matched to a gene: 3. The CDR3 sequence is 14 residues long. CDR3 in DNA: TGTGCCAGCTCCCGACAGGGGGCCAATTCACCCCTCCACTTT. It is translated as CASSRQGANSPLHF.

This rearrangement joins TRBV6-4 to TRBJ1-5; D not certain. Germline loops: CDR1 MRHNA, CDR2 SNTAGT. Trimming removed 6 bases from V and 0 bases from J, with 12 bases in between. CDR3 length: 15 residues. The CDR3 DNA is TGTGCCAGCAGGGAAGGGTTGGATAGCAATCAGCCCCAGCATTTT. It is translated as CASREGLDSNQPQHF.

The chain combines TRBV21-1 with TRBJ2-7; TRBD1, as called in the table, went unchecked against the DNA. TRBV21-1 is annotated as a pseudogene. This CDR3 is built from 12 residues. The CDR3 sequence is CASSKDTYEQYF. The CDR3 nucleotides are TGTGCCAGCAGCAAGGACACCTACGAGCAGTACTTC.

This chain joins TRBV6-1 and TRBJ2-5; D possibly uses TRBD1 or TRBD2 (6 bases each). This CDR3 is 14 amino acids long. Trimming took off 4 bases at V and 2 bases at J, with 11 bases between the two ends. Germline-derived CDR1 and CDR2 are MNHNS and SASEGT. CDR3 DNA sequence: TGTGCCAGCAGTGTCCAGGGGAGGCAAGAGACCCAGTACTTC. This sequence encodes CASSVQGRQETQYF.

The genes are TRBV5-1 and TRBJ2-7; D unresolved. V dropped 0 bases and J dropped 1 base, with 8 bases sitting between them. The CDR3 is made up of 14 amino acids. Germline loops: CDR1 SGHRS, CDR2 YFSETQ. CDR3 nucleotide sequence: TGCGCCAGCAGCTTGGGGTCCTCTTCCTACGAGCAGTACTTC. Its translation is CASSLGSSSYEQYF.

In nucleotides, the CDR3 is TGTGCCAGCTGGCCCCTCTATGCTTCTAGCACAGATACGCAGTATTTT. Encoded protein: CASWPLYASSTDTQYF. This chain links TRBV11-3 with TRBJ2-3; D is unclear. The germline CDR1 and CDR2 sequences are SGHNT and YENEEA. V lost 8 bases and J lost 0, with 18 bases in between. CDR3 size: 16 residues.

The gene calls are TRBV5-6 and TRBJ2-3, with D tentatively TRBD1 or TRBD2 (6 bases each). V was pared by 5 bases and J by 2 bases, with 15 bases between. Germline CDR1 reads SGHDT; CDR2 reads YYEEEE. This CDR3 has 15 amino acids. CDR3 in DNA: TGTGCCAGCAGTGGCCGGGGGCCCTTCACAGATACGCAGTATTTT. This encodes CASSGRGPFTDTQYF.

This chain joins TRBV29-1 and TRBJ2-7; 8 nucleotides line up with TRBD1. There are 12 residues in the CDR3. Trimming at V came to 4 bases and at J to 2 bases, leaving 1 base not matched to a gene. Germline V lookup: CDR1 SQVTM, CDR2 ANQGSEA. CDR3 loop: CSVGGQAYEQYF. The CDR3 DNA is TGCAGCGTTGGGGGACAGGCCTACGAGCAGTACTTC.

This clone is a singleton in its sample. The V and J genes are TRBV6-5 and TRBJ2-1, with TRBD2 matching 7 bases. This CDR3 spans 11 amino acids. Germline V CDR1 and CDR2: MNHEY, SVGAGI. Trimming cost V 6 bases and J 9 bases; bases outside gene matches: 2. The CDR3 DNA sequence: TGTGCCAGCAGGTGGGAGGGTGAGCAGTTCTTC. It specifies CASRWEGEQFF.

The J gene is TRBJ1-3, the V gene TRBV18, with D hard to call. Looked up from germline, CDR1 is KGHSH and CDR2 is LQKENI. V was cut by 2 bases and J by 0 bases, with 5 bases left in between. CDR3 size: 14 residues. CDR3 amino acids: CASSPSDSGNTIYF. The CDR3 region has the DNA TGTGCCAGCTCACCATCTGACTCTGGAAACACCATATATTTT.

The chain combines TRBV30 with TRBJ2-5; maybe TRBD1 (8 bases). The CDR3 extends over 14 amino acids. V lost 0 bases, J lost 5 bases, and 13 bases lay in between. Germline values: CDR1 GTSNPN, CDR2 SVGIG (reference sequence). The CDR3 here is CAWSVTGGEETQYF. CDR3 nucleotides: TGTGCCTGGAGTGTAACAGGGGGGGAGGAGACCCAGTACTTC.

The CDR3 DNA follows: TGTGCCAGCAGCTTAGGCCCCGGAAACACCATATATTTT. Its translation is CASSLGPGNTIYF. This chain links TRBV7-2 with TRBJ1-3; D gene uncertain. V gave up 1 base and J gave up 4 bases, with 5 bases separating them. Per germline, CDR1 SGHTA and CDR2 FQGNSA. The CDR3 sequence is 13 residues long.

This clone was seen a single time. The chain recombines TRBV6-5 with TRBJ2-6; D is uncertain. V was shortened by 6 bases and J by 3 bases, with 3 bases between the two germline ends. The CDR3 totals 12 residues. The V gene's germline CDR1 is MNHEY and CDR2 SVGAGI. The CDR3 region is CASRVGANVLTF. The CDR3 nucleotides read TGTGCCAGCAGGGTTGGGGCCAACGTCCTGACTTTC.

The chain is built from TRBV6-6 and TRBJ2-5, with 7 bases lining up with TRBD1. Germline V gives CDR1 MNHNY, CDR2 SVGAGI (reference sequence). The CDR3 loop spans 16 amino acids. V dropped 0 bases and J dropped 3; count of bases not matched to a gene: 7. In nucleotides, the CDR3 is TGTGCCAGCAGTTACTCATGGGACAGACCAGAAGAGACCCAGTACTTC. This codes for CASSYSWDRPEETQYF.

This clone was recorded only once. The chain links TRBV2 to TRBJ2-7; D remains unclear. The CDR3 is 11 residues long. Between the trimmed V and J ends, which lost 6 bases and 3 bases, there was a span of 6 bases. Germline V gives CDR1 SNHLY, CDR2 FYNNEI. Written as DNA, the CDR3 is TGTGCCAGCAGGGCAGTCTACGAGCAGTACTTC. It encodes CASRAVYEQYF. The variable domain in full, with the rest retrieved from reference TRBV2 and TRBJ2-7, is EPEVTQTPSHQVTQMGQEVILRCVPISNHLYFYWYRQILGQKVEFLVSFYNNEISEKSEIFDDQFSVERPDGSNFTLKIRSTKLEDSAMYFCASRAVYEQYFGPGTRLTVT.

V usage is TRBV6-1 and J usage is TRBJ2-7; 9 bases line up with TRBD1. After removal of 7 bases from V and 0 bases from J, the junction contained 7 bases not matched to a gene. The CDR3 spans 15 residues. CDR1 is MNHNS and CDR2 is SASEGT in the germline V gene. The CDR3 nucleotides read TGTGCCAGCACCAAGGACAGGGGTTTCTCCTACGAGCAGTACTTC. Translated: CASTKDRGFSYEQYF.

This chain uses TRBV5-6 with TRBJ2-7; 8 bases fit TRBD1. V lost 4 bases and J lost 3; bases outside the gene matches: 6. Germline V gene data show CDR1 as SGHDT and CDR2 as YYEEEE. The CDR3 length is 14 residues. The CDR3 is CASSAGQGHYEQYF. The CDR3 DNA sequence: TGTGCCAGCAGCGCCGGACAGGGACACTACGAGCAGTACTTC.

This clone was recorded once. V usage is TRBV11-2 and J usage is TRBJ1-2, with TRBD1 matching 7 bases. Per germline, CDR1 SGHAT and CDR2 FQNNGV. There are 15 residues in the CDR3. J lost 4 bases, V lost 3 bases, and 8 bases had no gene match. In DNA, the CDR3 is TGTGCCAGCAGCTTTTTGGACAGGTCTTCCTATGGCTACACCTTC. This sequence encodes CASSFLDRSSYGYTF. The whole variable domain, filled in from reference TRBV11-2 and TRBJ1-2, reads EAGVAQSPRYKIIEKRQSVAFWCNPISGHATLYWYQQILGQGPKLLIQFQNNGVVDDSQLPKDRFSAERLKGVDSTLKIQPAKLEDSAVYLCASSFLDRSSYGYTFGSGTRLTVV.

This clone was counted a single time. The chain uses TRBV5-1 and TRBJ2-2; D may be TRBD1 (7 bases). CDR3 size: 14 residues. Deletions cut 4 bases from V and 6 bases from J, with 13 bases between. The germline V gene encodes CDR1 SGHRS and CDR2 YFSETQ. In DNA, the CDR3 is TGCGCCAGCAGCCAGGAGGGGGCCGCCGGGGAGCTGTTTTTT. Residues: CASSQEGAAGELFF.

The V and J genes are TRBV9 and TRBJ2-3; D is undetermined. V lost 0 bases and J lost 1, with 0 bases in between. CDR3 length: 12 residues. Germline V gene lookup returns CDR1 SGDLS and CDR2 YYNGEE. CDR3 DNA: TGTGCCAGCAGCGTAGGCACAGATACGCAGTATTTT. Amino acids: CASSVGTDTQYF.

This chain links TRBV4-2 with TRBJ1-2; maybe TRBD1 (5 bases). CDR3 length: 16 residues. The germline CDR1 and CDR2 sequences are LGHNA and YNFKEQ. Trimming took 8 bases from V and 8 from J, leaving 27 bases between them. The CDR3 here is CASGAILGRRTGGYTF. In DNA form, the CDR3 reads TGTGCCAGCGGAGCTATCCTGGGACGCAGGACGGGAGGCTACACCTTC.

The chain carries TRBV28 and TRBJ2-7; TRBD2 agrees at 9 bases. Germline CDR1 MDHEN, CDR2 SYDVKM. Trimming removed 5 bases from V and 0 bases from J; junction bases left unmatched: 8. The CDR3 is made up of 16 amino acids. CDR3 residues: CASSPRTSGLSYEQYF. CDR3 nucleotides: TGTGCCAGCAGTCCGCGAACTAGCGGGCTCTCCTACGAGCAGTACTTC.

V is TRBV14 and J is TRBJ2-1; D is possibly TRBD2 (5 bases). Germline CDR1 is SGHDN and CDR2 is FVKESK. V was clipped by 3 bases and J by 8 bases, with 11 bases between them. This CDR3 comprises 13 residues. The CDR3 nucleotides are TGTGCCAGCAGCCATACACTAGTCTATGAGCAGTTCTTC. Translated: CASSHTLVYEQFF. Full variable domain (outside the CDR3, taken from reference TRBV14 and TRBJ2-1): EAGVTQFPSHSVIEKGQTVTLRCDPISGHDNLYWYRRVMGKEIKFLLHFVKESKQDESGMPNNRFLAERTGGTYSTLKVQPAELEDSGVYFCASSHTLVYEQFFGPGTRLTVL.

The chain has TRBV9 and TRBJ2-3; no definite D call. V dropped 2 bases and J dropped 0 bases, with 10 bases sitting between them. From germline, CDR1 is SGDLS and CDR2 YYNGEE. The CDR3 has 15 residues. CDR3 in DNA: TGTGCCAGCAGCGTGGGTCTTACTAGCACAGATACGCAGTATTTT. Translated: CASSVGLTSTDTQYF. Based on the CDR3 plus reference TRBV9 and TRBJ2-3, the full variable domain is DSGVTQTPKHLITATGQRVTLRCSPRSGDLSVYWYQQSLDQGLQFLIQYYNGEERAKGNILERFSAQQFPDLHSELNLSSLELGDSALYFCASSVGLTSTDTQYFGPGTRLTVL.